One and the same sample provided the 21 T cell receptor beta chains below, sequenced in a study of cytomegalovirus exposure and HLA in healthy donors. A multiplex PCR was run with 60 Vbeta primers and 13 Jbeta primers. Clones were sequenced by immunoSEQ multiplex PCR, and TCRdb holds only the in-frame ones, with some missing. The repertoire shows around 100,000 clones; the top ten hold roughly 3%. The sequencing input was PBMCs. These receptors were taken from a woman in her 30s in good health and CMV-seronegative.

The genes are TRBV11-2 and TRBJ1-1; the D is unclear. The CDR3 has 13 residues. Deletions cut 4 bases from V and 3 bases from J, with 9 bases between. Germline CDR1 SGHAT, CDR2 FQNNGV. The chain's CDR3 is CASSSSEDTEAFF. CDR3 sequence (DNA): TGTGCCAGCAGCTCCAGTGAGGACACTGAAGCTTTCTTT.

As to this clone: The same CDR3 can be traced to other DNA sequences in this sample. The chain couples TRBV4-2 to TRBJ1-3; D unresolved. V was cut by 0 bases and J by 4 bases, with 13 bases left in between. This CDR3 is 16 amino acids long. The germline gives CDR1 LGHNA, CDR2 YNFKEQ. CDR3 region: CASSQEVRQEGNTIYF. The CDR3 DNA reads TGTGCCAGCAGCCAAGAAGTTCGACAAGAAGGAAACACCATATATTTT.

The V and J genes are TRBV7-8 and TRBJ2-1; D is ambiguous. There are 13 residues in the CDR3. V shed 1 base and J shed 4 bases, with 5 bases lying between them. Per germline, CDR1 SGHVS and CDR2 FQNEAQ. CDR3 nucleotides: TGTGCCAGCAGCTTAGACCAGTACAATGAGCAGTTCTTC. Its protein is CASSLDQYNEQFF.

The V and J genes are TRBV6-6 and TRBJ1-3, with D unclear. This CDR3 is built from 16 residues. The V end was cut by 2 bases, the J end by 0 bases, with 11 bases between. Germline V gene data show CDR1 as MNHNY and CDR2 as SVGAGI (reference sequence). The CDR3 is CASSYGGGSSGNTIYF. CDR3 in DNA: TGTGCCAGCAGTTACGGCGGAGGTTCCTCTGGAAACACCATATATTTT.

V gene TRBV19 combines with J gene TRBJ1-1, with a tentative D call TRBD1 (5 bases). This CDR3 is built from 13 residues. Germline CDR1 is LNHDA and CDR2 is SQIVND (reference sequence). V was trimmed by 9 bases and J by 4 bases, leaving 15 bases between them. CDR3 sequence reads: CASRGGGGTEAFF. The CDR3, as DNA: TGTGCCAGCCGCGGTGGCGGGGGCACTGAAGCTTTCTTT. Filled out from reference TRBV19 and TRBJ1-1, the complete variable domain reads DGGITQSPKYLFRKEGQNVTLSCEQNLNHDAMYWYRQDPGQGLRLIYYSQIVNDFQKGDIAEGYSVSREKKESFPLTVTSAQKNPTAFYLCASRGGGGTEAFFGQGTRLTVV.

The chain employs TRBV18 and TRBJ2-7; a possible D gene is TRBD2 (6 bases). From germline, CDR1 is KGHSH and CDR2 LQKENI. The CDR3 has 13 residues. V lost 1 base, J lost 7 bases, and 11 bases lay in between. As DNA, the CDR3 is TGTGCCAGCTCACCACTGGCGGGGTTTGAGCAGTACTTC. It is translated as CASSPLAGFEQYF.

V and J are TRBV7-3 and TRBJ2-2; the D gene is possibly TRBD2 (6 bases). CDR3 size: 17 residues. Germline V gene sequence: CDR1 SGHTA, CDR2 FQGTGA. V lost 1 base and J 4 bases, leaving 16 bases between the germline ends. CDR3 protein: CASSLILDHGGTGELFF. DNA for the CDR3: TGTGCCAGCAGCTTAATTCTCGACCACGGGGGCACCGGGGAGCTGTTTTTT.

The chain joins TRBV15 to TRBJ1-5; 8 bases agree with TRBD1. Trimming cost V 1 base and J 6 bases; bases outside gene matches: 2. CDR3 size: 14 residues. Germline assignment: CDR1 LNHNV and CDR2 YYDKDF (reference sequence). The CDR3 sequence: CATSRVQGVQPQHF. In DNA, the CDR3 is TGTGCCACCAGCAGAGTACAGGGGGTTCAGCCCCAGCATTTT. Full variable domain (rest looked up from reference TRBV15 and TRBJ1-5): DAMVIQNPRYQVTQFGKPVTLSCSQTLNHNVMYWYQQKSSQAPKLLFHYYDKDFNNEADTPDNFQSRRPNTSFCFLDIRSPGLGDTAMYLCATSRVQGVQPQHFGDGTRLSIL.

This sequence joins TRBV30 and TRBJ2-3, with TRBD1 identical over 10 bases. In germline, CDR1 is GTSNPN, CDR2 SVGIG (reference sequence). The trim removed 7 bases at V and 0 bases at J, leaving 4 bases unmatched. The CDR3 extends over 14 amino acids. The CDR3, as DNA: TGTGCCTTGACAGGGGGCATGAGCACAGATACGCAGTATTTT. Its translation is CALTGGMSTDTQYF.

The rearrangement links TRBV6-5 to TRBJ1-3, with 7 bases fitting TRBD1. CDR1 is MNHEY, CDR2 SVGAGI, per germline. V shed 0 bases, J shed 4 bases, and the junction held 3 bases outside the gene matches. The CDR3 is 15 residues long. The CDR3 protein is CASSYSTGRGNTIYF. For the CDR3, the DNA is TGTGCCAGCAGTTACTCGACAGGGCGGGGAAACACCATATATTTT.

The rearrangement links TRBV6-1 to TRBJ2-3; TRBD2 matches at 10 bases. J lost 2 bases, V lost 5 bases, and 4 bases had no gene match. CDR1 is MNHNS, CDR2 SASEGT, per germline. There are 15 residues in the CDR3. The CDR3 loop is CASSPTSGVTDTQYF. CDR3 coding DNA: TGTGCCAGCAGTCCCACTAGCGGGGTCACAGATACGCAGTATTTT.

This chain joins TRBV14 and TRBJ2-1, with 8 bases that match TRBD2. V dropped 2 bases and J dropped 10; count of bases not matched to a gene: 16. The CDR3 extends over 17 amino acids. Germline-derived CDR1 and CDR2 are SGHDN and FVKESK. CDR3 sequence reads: CASSQLNYRGGLGEQFF. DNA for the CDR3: TGTGCCAGCAGCCAACTAAACTATCGGGGGGGCCTTGGAGAGCAGTTCTTC.

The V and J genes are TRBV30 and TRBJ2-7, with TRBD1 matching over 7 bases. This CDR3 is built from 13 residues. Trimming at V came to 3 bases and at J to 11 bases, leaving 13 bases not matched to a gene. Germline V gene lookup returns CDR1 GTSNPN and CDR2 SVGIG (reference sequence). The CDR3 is CAWRAPGQHIEYF. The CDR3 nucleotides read TGTGCCTGGAGAGCACCGGGACAGCACATCGAGTACTTC.

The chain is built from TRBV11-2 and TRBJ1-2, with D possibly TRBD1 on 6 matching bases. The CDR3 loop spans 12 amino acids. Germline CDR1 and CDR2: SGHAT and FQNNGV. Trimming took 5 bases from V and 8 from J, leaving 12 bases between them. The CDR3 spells CASSPTGWGYTF. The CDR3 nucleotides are TGTGCCAGCAGCCCAACAGGGTGGGGCTACACCTTC. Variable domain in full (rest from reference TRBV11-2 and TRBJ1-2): EAGVAQSPRYKIIEKRQSVAFWCNPISGHATLYWYQQILGQGPKLLIQFQNNGVVDDSQLPKDRFSAERLKGVDSTLKIQPAKLEDSAVYLCASSPTGWGYTFGSGTRLTVV.

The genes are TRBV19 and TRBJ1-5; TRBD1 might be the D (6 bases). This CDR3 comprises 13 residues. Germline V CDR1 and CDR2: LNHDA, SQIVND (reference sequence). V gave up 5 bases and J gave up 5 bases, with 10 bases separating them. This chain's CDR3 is CASSQGLYQPQHF. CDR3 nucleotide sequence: TGTGCCAGTAGTCAGGGGTTGTATCAGCCCCAGCATTTT. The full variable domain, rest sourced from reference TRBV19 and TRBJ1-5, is DGGITQSPKYLFRKEGQNVTLSCEQNLNHDAMYWYRQDPGQGLRLIYYSQIVNDFQKGDIAEGYSVSREKKESFPLTVTSAQKNPTAFYLCASSQGLYQPQHFGDGTRLSIL.

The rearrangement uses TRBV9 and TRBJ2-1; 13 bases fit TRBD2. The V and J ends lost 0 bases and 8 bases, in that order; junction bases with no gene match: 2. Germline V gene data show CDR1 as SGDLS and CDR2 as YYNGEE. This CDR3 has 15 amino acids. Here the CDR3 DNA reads TGTGCCAGCAGCGTAGAACTAGCGGGGGGGGATGAGCAGTTCTTC. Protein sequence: CASSVELAGGDEQFF.

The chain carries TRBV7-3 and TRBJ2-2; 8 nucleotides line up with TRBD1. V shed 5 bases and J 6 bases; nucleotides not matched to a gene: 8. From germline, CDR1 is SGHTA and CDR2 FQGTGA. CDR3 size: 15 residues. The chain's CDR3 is CASSQGAGTAGELFF. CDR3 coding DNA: TGTGCCAGCAGCCAGGGGGCGGGAACGGCCGGGGAGCTGTTTTTT. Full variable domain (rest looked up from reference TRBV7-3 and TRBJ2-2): GAGVSQTPSNKVTEKGKYVELRCDPISGHTALYWYRQSLGQGPEFLIYFQGTGAADDSGLPNDRFFAVRPEGSVSTLKIQRTERGDSAVYLCASSQGAGTAGELFFGEGSRLTVL.

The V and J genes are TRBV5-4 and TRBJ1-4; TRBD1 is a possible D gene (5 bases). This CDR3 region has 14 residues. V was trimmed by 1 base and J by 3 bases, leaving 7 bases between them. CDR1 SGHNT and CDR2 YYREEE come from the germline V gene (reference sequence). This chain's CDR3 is CASSLPGANEKLFF. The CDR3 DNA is TGTGCCAGCAGCTTGCCGGGGGCTAATGAAAAACTGTTTTTT.

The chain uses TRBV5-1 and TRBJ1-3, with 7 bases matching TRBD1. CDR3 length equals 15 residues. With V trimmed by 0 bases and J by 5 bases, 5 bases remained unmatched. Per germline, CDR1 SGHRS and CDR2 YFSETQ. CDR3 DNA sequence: TGCGCCAGCAGCTTGGAGGGGGCTAAGCGAAACACCATATATTTT. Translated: CASSLEGAKRNTIYF. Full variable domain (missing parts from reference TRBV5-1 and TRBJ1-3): KAGVTQTPRYLIKTRGQQVTLSCSPISGHRSVSWYQQTPGQGLQFLFEYFSETQRNKGNFPGRFSGRQFSNSRSEMNVSTLELGDSALYLCASSLEGAKRNTIYFGEGSWLTVV.

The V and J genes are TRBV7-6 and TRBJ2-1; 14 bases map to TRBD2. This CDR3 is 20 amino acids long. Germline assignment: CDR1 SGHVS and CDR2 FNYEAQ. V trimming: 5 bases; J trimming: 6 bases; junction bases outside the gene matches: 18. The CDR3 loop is CASSLNPTSGRGPSVNEQFF. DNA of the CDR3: TGTGCCAGCAGCCTAAACCCGACTAGCGGGAGGGGTCCGTCAGTCAATGAGCAGTTCTTC.

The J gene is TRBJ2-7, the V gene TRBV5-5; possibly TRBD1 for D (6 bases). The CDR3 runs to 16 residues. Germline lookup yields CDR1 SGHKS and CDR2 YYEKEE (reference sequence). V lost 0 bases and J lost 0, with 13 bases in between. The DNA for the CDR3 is TGTGCCAGCAGCTTGGTCCGGGACACCCCCTCCTACGAGCAGTACTTC. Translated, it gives CASSLVRDTPSYEQYF.